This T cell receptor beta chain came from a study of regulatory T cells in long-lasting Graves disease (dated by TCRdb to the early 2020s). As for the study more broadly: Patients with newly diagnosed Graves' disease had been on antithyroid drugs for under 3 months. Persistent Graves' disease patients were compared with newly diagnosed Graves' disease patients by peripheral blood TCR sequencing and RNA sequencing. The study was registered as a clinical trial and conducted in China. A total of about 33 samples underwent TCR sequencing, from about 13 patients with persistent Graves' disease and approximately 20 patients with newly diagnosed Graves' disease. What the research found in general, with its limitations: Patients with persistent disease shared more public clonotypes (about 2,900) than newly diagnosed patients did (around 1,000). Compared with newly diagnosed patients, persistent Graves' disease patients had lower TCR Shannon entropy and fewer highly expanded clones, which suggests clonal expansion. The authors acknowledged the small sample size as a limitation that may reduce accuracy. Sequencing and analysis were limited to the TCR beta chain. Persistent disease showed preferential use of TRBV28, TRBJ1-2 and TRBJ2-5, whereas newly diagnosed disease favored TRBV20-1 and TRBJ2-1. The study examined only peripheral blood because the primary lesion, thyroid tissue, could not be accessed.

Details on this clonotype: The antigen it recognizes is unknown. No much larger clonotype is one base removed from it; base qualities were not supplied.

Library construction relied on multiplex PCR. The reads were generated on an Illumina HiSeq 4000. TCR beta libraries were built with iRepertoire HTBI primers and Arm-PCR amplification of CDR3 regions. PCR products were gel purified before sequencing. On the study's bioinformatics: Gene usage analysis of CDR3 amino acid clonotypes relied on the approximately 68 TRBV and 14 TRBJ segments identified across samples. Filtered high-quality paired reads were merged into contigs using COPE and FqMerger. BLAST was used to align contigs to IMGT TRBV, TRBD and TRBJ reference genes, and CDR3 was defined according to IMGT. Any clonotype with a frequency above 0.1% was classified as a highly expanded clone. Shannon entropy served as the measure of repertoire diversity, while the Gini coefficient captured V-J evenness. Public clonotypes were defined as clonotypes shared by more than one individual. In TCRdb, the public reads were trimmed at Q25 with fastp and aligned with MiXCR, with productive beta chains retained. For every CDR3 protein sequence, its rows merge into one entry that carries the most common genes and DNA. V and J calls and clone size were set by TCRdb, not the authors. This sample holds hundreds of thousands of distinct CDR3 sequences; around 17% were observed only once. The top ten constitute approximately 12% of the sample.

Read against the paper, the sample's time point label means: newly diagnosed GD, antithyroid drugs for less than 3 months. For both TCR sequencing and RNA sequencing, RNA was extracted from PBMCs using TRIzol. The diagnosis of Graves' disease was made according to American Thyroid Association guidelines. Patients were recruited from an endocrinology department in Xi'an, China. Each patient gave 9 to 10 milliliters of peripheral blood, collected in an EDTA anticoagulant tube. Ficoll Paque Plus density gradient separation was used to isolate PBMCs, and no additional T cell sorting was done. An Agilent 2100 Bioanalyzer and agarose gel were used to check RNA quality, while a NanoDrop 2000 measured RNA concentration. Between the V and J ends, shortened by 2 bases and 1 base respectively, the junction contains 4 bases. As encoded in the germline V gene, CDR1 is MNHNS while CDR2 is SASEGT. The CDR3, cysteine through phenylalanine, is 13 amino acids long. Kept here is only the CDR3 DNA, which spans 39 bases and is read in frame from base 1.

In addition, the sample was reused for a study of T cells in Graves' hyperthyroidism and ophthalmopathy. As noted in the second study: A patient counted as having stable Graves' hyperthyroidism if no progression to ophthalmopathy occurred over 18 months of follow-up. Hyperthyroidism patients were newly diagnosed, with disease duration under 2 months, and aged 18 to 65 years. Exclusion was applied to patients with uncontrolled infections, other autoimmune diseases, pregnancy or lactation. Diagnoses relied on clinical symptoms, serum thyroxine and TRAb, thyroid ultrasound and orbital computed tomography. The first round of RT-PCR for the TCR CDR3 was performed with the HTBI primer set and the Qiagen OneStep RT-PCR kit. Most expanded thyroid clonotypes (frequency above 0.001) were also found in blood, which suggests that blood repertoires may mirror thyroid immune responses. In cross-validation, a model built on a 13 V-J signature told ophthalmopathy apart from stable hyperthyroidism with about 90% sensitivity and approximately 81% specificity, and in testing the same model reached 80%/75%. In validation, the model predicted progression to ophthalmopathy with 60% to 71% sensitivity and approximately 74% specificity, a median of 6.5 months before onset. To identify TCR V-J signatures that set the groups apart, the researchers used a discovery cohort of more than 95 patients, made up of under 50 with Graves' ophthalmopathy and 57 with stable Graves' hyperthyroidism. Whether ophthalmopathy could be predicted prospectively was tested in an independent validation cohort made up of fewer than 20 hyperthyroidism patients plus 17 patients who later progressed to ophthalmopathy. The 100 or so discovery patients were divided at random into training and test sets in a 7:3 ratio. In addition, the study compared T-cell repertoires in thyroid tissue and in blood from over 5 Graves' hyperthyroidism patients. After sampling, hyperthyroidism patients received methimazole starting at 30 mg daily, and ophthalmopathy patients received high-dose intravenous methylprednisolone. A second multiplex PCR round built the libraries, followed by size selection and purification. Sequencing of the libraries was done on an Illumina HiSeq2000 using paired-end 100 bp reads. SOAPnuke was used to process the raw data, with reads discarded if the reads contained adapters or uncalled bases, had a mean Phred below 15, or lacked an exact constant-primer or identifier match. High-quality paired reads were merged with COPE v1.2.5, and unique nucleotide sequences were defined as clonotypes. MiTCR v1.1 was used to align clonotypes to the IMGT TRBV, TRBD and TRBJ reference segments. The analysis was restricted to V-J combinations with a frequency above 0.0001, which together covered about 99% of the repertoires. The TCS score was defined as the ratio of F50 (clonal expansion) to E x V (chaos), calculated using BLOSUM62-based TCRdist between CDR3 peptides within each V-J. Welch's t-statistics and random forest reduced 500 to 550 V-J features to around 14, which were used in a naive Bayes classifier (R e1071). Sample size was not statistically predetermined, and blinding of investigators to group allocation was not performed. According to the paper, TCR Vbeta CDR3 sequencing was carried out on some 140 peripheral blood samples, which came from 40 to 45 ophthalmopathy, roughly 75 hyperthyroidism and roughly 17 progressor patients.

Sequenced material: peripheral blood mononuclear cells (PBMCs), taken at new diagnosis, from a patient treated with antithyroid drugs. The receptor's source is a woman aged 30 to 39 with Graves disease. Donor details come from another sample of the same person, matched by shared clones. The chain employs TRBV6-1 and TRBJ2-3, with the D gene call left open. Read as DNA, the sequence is TGTGCCAGCAGTGAACCGGGCACAGATACGCAGTATTTT. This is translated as CASSEPGTDTQYF.